This TCR beta chain was obtained from a study of PD-L1 blockade in urothelial cancer. Clones were sequenced by immunoSEQ multiplex PCR, and TCRdb holds only the in-frame ones, with some missing. The repertoire consists of 50,000 to 60,000 clones, with around 84% occurring once and the leading ten covering 2.9%. The germline V gene encodes CDR1 LNHDA and CDR2 SQIVND (reference sequence). V lost 3 bases and J 4 bases, leaving 7 bases between the germline ends. This CDR3 is 13 amino acids long. Here the sequenced sample was PBMCs, taken around atezolizumab (anti-PD-L1) treatment. V and J are TRBV19 and TRBJ1-5; D is undetermined. This TCR was sampled from a man aged 50 to 60 with urothelial cancer. DNA of the CDR3: TGTGCCAGTAGTATTTCGGGGAATCAGCCCCAGCATTTT. This gives the protein CASSISGNQPQHF.